This entry lists 27 T cell receptor beta chains sequenced from one sample in a study of beta chain features in type 1 diabetes. The authors reverse transcribed all of the isolated RNA, so sequencing captured expressed TCRB transcripts. Repertoires were generated with immunoSEQ multiplex PCR, while TCRdb's copy carries only in-frame clones and drops some. The sample holds a few hundred thousand clones; less than 35% are singletons and the top ten take roughly 4.1%. Sequenced: central memory CD4+ T cells from blood. Receptors were obtained from a young man in good health.

This clone has just a few counts. The rearrangement joins TRBV7-6 to TRBJ1-6, with D unresolved. This CDR3 region has 15 residues. Germline CDR1 SGHVS, CDR2 FNYEAQ. The V end lost 5 bases, the J end lost 8 bases, and 16 bases lay between the germline ends. CDR3 loop: CASSPSTRNDSPLHF. CDR3 nucleotide sequence: TGTGCCAGCAGCCCCTCGACCAGGAACGATTCACCCCTCCACTTT.

The gene calls are TRBV6-1 and TRBJ1-5, with a tentative D call TRBD1 (5 bases). The CDR3 spans 15 residues. The germline gives CDR1 MNHNS, CDR2 SASEGT. V shed 2 bases and J shed 5 bases, with 13 bases lying between them. CDR3 protein: CASSERGTADQPQHF. CDR3 coding DNA: TGTGCCAGCAGTGAAAGAGGGACTGCCGATCAGCCCCAGCATTTT.

The chain combines TRBV5-4 with TRBJ2-1; the D gene is possibly TRBD1 (6 bases). The CDR3 contains 16 residues. The germline V gene encodes CDR1 SGHNT and CDR2 YYREEE (reference sequence). Between the trimmed V and J ends, which lost 6 bases and 0 bases, there was a span of 16 bases. The CDR3 sequence: CASTALRDNSYNEQFF. DNA for the CDR3: TGTGCCAGCACCGCCTTAAGGGACAACTCCTACAATGAGCAGTTCTTC.

This clone occurred many times. This sequence joins TRBV7-2 and TRBJ2-1, with D unclear. The germline V gene has CDR1 SGHTA and CDR2 FQGNSA. V was cut by 1 base and J by 10 bases, with 5 bases left in between. There are 11 residues in the CDR3. The CDR3 DNA follows: TGTGCCAGCAGCTTAGACACAGAGCAGTTCTTC. Its translation: CASSLDTEQFF. Variable domain in full (rest from reference TRBV7-2 and TRBJ2-1): GAGVSQSPSNKVTEKGKDVELRCDPISGHTALYWYRQSLGQGLEFLIYFQGNSAPDKSGLPSDRFSAERTGGSVSTLTIQRTQQEDSAVYLCASSLDTEQFFGPGTRLTVL.

The CDR3 DNA is TGCAGCGTGGGAGGGACGGACCCAAATCAGCCCCAGCATTTT. Protein: CSVGGTDPNQPQHF. The gene calls are TRBV29-1 and TRBJ1-5; tentatively, D is TRBD1 (5 bases). The CDR3 is 14 amino acids. Deletions cut 6 bases from V and 4 bases from J, with 16 bases between. The germline gives CDR1 SQVTM, CDR2 ANQGSEA.

V and J are TRBV6-5 and TRBJ1-2; the D gene is possibly TRBD1 (6 bases). The CDR3 runs to 13 residues. V lost 10 bases and J lost 3, with 15 bases in between. Germline CDR1 reads MNHEY; CDR2 reads SVGAGI. The CDR3 loop reads CATGGGTYYGYTF. DNA of the CDR3: TGTGCCACCGGAGGGGGGACCTACTATGGCTACACCTTC.

The chain joins TRBV18 to TRBJ2-7, with D perhaps matching TRBD1 (6 bases). The germline CDR1 and CDR2 sequences are KGHSH and LQKENI. V was shortened by 3 bases and J by 2 bases, with 11 bases between the two germline ends. The CDR3 contains 14 residues. The CDR3 DNA follows: TGTGCCAGCTCACCCGGCAGGACAGCCTACGAGCAGTACTTC. Translated, it gives CASSPGRTAYEQYF.

The CDR3 DNA follows: TGTGCCAGCAGCCCCAGGGCGGCAACCACAGATACGCAGTATTTT. Its protein is CASSPRAATTDTQYF. The chain uses TRBV7-6 and TRBJ2-3; a possible D gene is TRBD1 (5 bases). Germline-derived CDR1 and CDR2 are SGHVS and FNYEAQ. V dropped 5 bases and J dropped 2 bases, with 14 bases sitting between them. The CDR3 extends over 15 amino acids. The variable domain in full, completed from reference TRBV7-6 and TRBJ2-3, reads GAGVSQSPRYKVTKRGQDVALRCDPISGHVSLYWYRQALGQGPEFLTYFNYEAQQDKSGLPNDRFSAERPEGSISTLTIQRTEQRDSAMYRCASSPRAATTDTQYFGPGTRLTVL.

V usage is TRBV11-2 and J usage is TRBJ2-3; D is undetermined. Per the germline V gene, CDR1 is SGHAT and CDR2 is FQNNGV. Trimming pared 2 bases from V and 4 bases from J, leaving 16 bases between. The CDR3 totals 16 residues. CDR3 sequence: CASSLRQGLSADTQYF. CDR3 DNA: TGTGCCAGCAGCTTACGTCAAGGCCTCTCCGCAGATACGCAGTATTTT. The full variable domain, completed using reference TRBV11-2 and TRBJ2-3, is EAGVAQSPRYKIIEKRQSVAFWCNPISGHATLYWYQQILGQGPKLLIQFQNNGVVDDSQLPKDRFSAERLKGVDSTLKIQPAKLEDSAVYLCASSLRQGLSADTQYFGPGTRLTVL.

This clone was seen only a few times. This rearrangement joins TRBV7-2 to TRBJ2-1; D might be TRBD1 (6 bases). V was clipped by 3 bases and J by 8 bases, with 20 bases between them. The CDR3 has 16 amino acids. Looked up from germline, CDR1 is SGHTA and CDR2 is FQGNSA. This CDR3 reads CASSLGRTFPGDEQFF. CDR3 sequence (DNA): TGTGCCAGCAGCTTGGGCAGGACCTTCCCAGGGGATGAGCAGTTCTTC.

The CDR3, as DNA: TGTGCCAGCAGCCAAGGGGGACACTTCGGAGGACGCTACGAGCAGTACTTC. Translation: CASSQGGHFGGRYEQYF. The chain recombines TRBV4-2 with TRBJ2-7, with D maybe TRBD1 (6 bases). V lost 1 base to trimming and J lost 3 bases, with 19 bases between them. Germline-derived CDR1 and CDR2 are LGHNA and YNFKEQ. CDR3 length: 17 amino acids.

The table lists this clone with a few counts. The CDR3 is CASSKVGRRNEQYF. The CDR3 coding sequence is TGTGCCAGCAGCAAAGTCGGGAGGAGGAACGAGCAGTACTTC. The gene calls are TRBV21-1 and TRBJ2-7; the DNA was not used to check the table's D call, TRBD2. TRBV21-1 is a pseudogene segment. The CDR3 runs 14 residues.

The V gene is TRBV28, the J gene TRBJ1-2; D perhaps matches TRBD1 (5 bases). Deletions cut 2 bases from V and 7 bases from J, with 17 bases between. CDR1 is MDHEN, CDR2 SYDVKM, per germline. CDR3 length: 15 amino acids. The CDR3 region has the DNA TGTGCCAGCAGTTTAGTCTCCAGGGACTTAACTGGCTACACCTTC. Its protein is CASSLVSRDLTGYTF.

This clone was counted at least ten times. The chain joins TRBV5-4 to TRBJ2-5; D unclear. The CDR3 contains 13 residues. With 1 base removed from V and 4 bases from J, the gap between germline ends came to 8 bases. The V gene's germline CDR1 is SGHNT and CDR2 YYREEE (reference sequence). The CDR3 coding sequence is TGTGCCAGCAGCTTGAGGCAGACAGAGACCCAGTACTTC. Its protein product is CASSLRQTETQYF.

The table lists this clone with a few counts. The chain couples TRBV30 to TRBJ2-5, with D unclear. The CDR3 contains 12 residues. The V end was cut by 0 bases, the J end by 9 bases, with 11 bases between. Germline V gene lookup returns CDR1 GTSNPN and CDR2 SVGIG (reference sequence). The CDR3 DNA reads as TGTGCCTGGAGTGTAGTGACCAGGCCCCAGTACTTC. Its protein product is CAWSVVTRPQYF.

This clone was found a few times. The rearrangement links TRBV19 to TRBJ2-2; 7 bases are shared with TRBD1. The trim removed 1 base at V and 6 bases at J, leaving 5 bases unmatched. CDR1 and CDR2 (germline): LNHDA, SQIVND (reference sequence). The CDR3 is made up of 15 amino acids. The CDR3 protein is CASSIAGQGAGELFF. CDR3 DNA sequence: TGTGCCAGTAGTATAGCTGGCCAGGGGGCCGGGGAGCTGTTTTTT.

This clone appeared a few times. The genes are TRBV20-1 and TRBJ2-3; D is ambiguous. Germline CDR1 DFQATT, CDR2 SNEGSKA (reference sequence). The CDR3 consists of 11 residues. The germline V and J ends were trimmed by 6 bases and 4 bases, with 8 bases remaining between them. CDR3 sequence (DNA): TGCAGTGCGCTCCCCGCAGATACGCAGTATTTT. Protein product: CSALPADTQYF.

The gene calls are TRBV5-1 and TRBJ1-5, with unresolved D. This CDR3 has 13 residues. Germline V gives CDR1 SGHRS, CDR2 YFSETQ. V lost 2 bases, J lost 7 bases, and 10 bases lay in between. DNA of the CDR3: TGCGCCAGCAGCTTAGGGTCTGGGCAGCCCCAGCATTTT. It codes for CASSLGSGQPQHF.

The rearrangement joins TRBV7-6 to TRBJ1-1; D may be TRBD1 (5 bases). Between the trimmed V and J ends, which lost 2 bases and 3 bases, there was a span of 13 bases. The CDR3 totals 15 residues. Germline V CDR1 and CDR2: SGHVS, FNYEAQ. DNA of the CDR3: TGTGCCAGCAGCTTAAGTGGCGGGACCCACACTGAAGCTTTCTTT. It specifies CASSLSGGTHTEAFF.

This clone was counted between two and nine times. J is TRBJ2-2 and V is TRBV9; D is undetermined. Germline CDR1 SGDLS, CDR2 YYNGEE. V was pared by 10 bases and J by 7 bases, with 17 bases between. The CDR3 loop spans 13 amino acids. The CDR3 is CASSSEWGGELFF. DNA for the CDR3: TGTGCCTCCTCCTCCGAGTGGGGCGGGGAGCTGTTTTTT.

This clone appeared a few times. The chain carries TRBV5-4 and TRBJ1-6; D is perhaps TRBD1 (5 bases). Between the trimmed V and J ends, which lost 1 base and 3 bases, there was a span of 8 bases. The CDR3 covers 15 residues. CDR1 is SGHNT, CDR2 YYREEE, per germline (reference sequence). The CDR3 DNA is TGTGCCAGCAGCTTGACCAGGGACTATAATTCACCCCTCCACTTT. Its protein is CASSLTRDYNSPLHF.

The V and J genes are TRBV10-3 and TRBJ2-7; D gene unclear. This CDR3 spans 12 amino acids. The V gene lost 4 bases and the J gene lost 3 bases, with 7 bases spanning the gap. Germline-derived CDR1 and CDR2 are ENHRY and SYGVKD. CDR3 nucleotides: TGTGCCATCAGTGCGAACAGCTACGAGCAGTACTTC. Translation: CAISANSYEQYF.

The genes are TRBV19 and TRBJ2-2; maybe TRBD1 (5 bases). The V gene lost 7 bases and the J gene lost 4 bases, with 13 bases spanning the gap. This CDR3 spans 14 amino acids. The germline gives CDR1 LNHDA, CDR2 SQIVND (reference sequence). CDR3 in DNA: TGTGCCAGTAATGCAGGGTTTGGCACCGGGGAGCTGTTTTTT. It is translated as CASNAGFGTGELFF. Complete variable domain (other parts from reference TRBV19 and TRBJ2-2): DGGITQSPKYLFRKEGQNVTLSCEQNLNHDAMYWYRQDPGQGLRLIYYSQIVNDFQKGDIAEGYSVSREKKESFPLTVTSAQKNPTAFYLCASNAGFGTGELFFGEGSRLTVL.

This clone was seen only a few times. The CDR3 DNA is TGTGCCTGGAGACCCTGGCAGGGGATCCACGAGCAGTACTTC. This sequence encodes CAWRPWQGIHEQYF. The chain links TRBV30 to TRBJ2-7; weak D call: TRBD1 (6 bases). Trimming pared 3 bases from V and 5 bases from J, leaving 17 bases between. The CDR3 runs 14 residues. Germline V gives CDR1 GTSNPN, CDR2 SVGIG (reference sequence).

J is TRBJ1-6 and V is TRBV2; a possible D gene is TRBD1 (5 bases). The ends were cut back, 1 base at V and 10 bases at J, with 8 bases in the middle. This CDR3 spans 13 amino acids. Germline-derived CDR1 and CDR2 are SNHLY and FYNNEI. The CDR3 DNA follows: TGTGCCAGCAGTGAAGGGGGCAGCTCACCCCTCCACTTT. It codes for CASSEGGSSPLHF.

This clone was observed a few times. The genes are TRBV30 and TRBJ2-7; tentative D call: TRBD2 (5 bases). The CDR3 length is 14 residues. Trimming left V 2 bases short and J 7 bases short, with 18 bases between. Germline CDR1 reads GTSNPN; CDR2 reads SVGIG (reference sequence). The CDR3 here is CAWSPGSTSGEQYF. DNA of the CDR3: TGTGCCTGGAGTCCGGGAAGCACCTCCGGAGAGCAGTACTTC.

This clone was picked up a small number of times. The chain recombines TRBV12-5 with TRBJ2-5; TRBD2 matches at 8 bases. Germline V gives CDR1 LGHNT, CDR2 FRNRAP. The CDR3 extends over 13 amino acids. V gave up 7 bases and J gave up 5 bases; unmatched junction bases: 6. Here the CDR3 reads CASALAGTETQYF. DNA of the CDR3: TGTGCTAGTGCTTTAGCGGGGACGGAGACCCAGTACTTC.